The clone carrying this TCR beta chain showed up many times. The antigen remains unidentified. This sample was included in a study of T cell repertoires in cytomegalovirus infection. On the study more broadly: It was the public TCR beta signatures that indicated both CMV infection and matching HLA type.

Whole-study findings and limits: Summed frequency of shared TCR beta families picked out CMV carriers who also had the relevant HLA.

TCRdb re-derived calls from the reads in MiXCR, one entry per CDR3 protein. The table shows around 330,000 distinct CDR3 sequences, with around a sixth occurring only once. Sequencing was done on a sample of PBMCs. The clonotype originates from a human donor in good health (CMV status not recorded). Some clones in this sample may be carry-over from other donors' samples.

Here the CDR3 reads CASSTLGLAGAETQYF. Written as DNA, the CDR3 is TGTGCCAGCAGCACCCTTGGACTAGCGGGGGCTGAGACCCAGTACTTC. The chain has TRBV7-6 and TRBJ2-5, with 13 bases that match TRBD2. Per germline, CDR1 SGHVS and CDR2 FNYEAQ. The CDR3 loop spans 16 amino acids. V gave up 5 bases and J gave up 5 bases; unmatched junction bases: 8.